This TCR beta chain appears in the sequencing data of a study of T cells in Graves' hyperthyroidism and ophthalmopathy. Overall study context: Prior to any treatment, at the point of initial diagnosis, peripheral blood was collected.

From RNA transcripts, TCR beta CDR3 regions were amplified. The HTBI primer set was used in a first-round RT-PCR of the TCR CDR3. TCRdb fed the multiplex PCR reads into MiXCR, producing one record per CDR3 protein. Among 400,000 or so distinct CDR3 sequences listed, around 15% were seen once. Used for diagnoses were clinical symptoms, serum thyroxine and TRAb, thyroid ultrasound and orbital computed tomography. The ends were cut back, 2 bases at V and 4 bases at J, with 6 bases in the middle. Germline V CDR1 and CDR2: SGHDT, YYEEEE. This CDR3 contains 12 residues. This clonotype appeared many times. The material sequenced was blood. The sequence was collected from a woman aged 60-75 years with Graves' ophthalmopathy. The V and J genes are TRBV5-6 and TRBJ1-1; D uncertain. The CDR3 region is CASSLATTEAFF. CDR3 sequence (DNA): TGTGCCAGCAGCTTAGCGACCACTGAAGCTTTCTTT.